This T cell receptor (beta chain) came from a study of OX40 agonist ivuxolimab in advanced cancers. Turning to this clone: The same CDR3 also results from other DNA sequences found in this sample.

Trimming cost V 3 bases and J 4 bases, with 20 bases left between them. The CDR3 loop spans 17 amino acids. The germline CDR1 and CDR2 sequences are MNHEY and SMNVEV (reference sequence). The data were produced by immunoSEQ multiplex PCR, yet TCRdb's version contains in-frame clones alone and is incomplete. The repertoire holds some 62,000 clones, with about four fifths as singletons. The receptor's source is an adult with an advanced solid tumor such as melanoma, head and neck, liver or kidney cancer. V is TRBV27 and J is TRBJ2-3, with D maybe TRBD2 (5 bases). Sequenced here: CD4+ or CD8+ T cells sorted from blood, sampled in a trial of the OX40 agonist ivuxolimab. In nucleotides, the CDR3 is TGTGCCAGCAGTTTCGGGCACGGGTTGATGGGAGCAGATACGCAGTATTTT. Residues: CASSFGHGLMGADTQYF.